This T cell receptor (beta chain) was sequenced during a study of regulatory T cells in long-lasting Graves disease. Findings and limits, study-wide: Favored usage of TRBV28, TRBJ1-2 and TRBJ2-5 was recorded in persistent disease.

At least ten counts were recorded for this clonotype. Its specificity is unknown. Time point specified: newly diagnosed GD, antithyroid drugs for less than 3 months. With RNA extracted from PBMCs as input, the TCR library was made. To make TCR beta libraries, researchers used iRepertoire HTBI primers and Arm-PCR of CDR3 regions. MiXCR was run by TCRdb on the multiplex PCR reads, yielding one entry per CDR3 protein. The sample yields approximately 210,000 distinct CDR3 sequences, approximately 16% seen once. There are 17 residues in the CDR3. Germline V lookup: CDR1 SGDLS, CDR2 YYNGEE. V was trimmed by 0 bases and J by 5 bases, leaving 21 bases between them.

This specimen was peripheral blood mononuclear cells (PBMCs), taken at new diagnosis, from a patient treated with antithyroid drugs. The receptor was isolated from a female donor with Graves disease. The rearrangement links TRBV9 to TRBJ2-7; maybe TRBD2 (7 bases). Here the CDR3 DNA reads TGTGCCAGCAGCGTAGGAGGGGGAGGCGGGAGTGTAGACGAGCAGTACTTC. Encoded protein: CASSVGGGGGSVDEQYF.